This T cell receptor (beta chain) comes out of a study of T-cell memory formation after mild COVID-19. The CDR3 has 16 amino acids. Germline V lookup: CDR1 LGHDT, CDR2 YNNKEL (reference sequence). Trimming took 5 bases from V and 8 from J; bases not matched to a gene: 10. Overall study results and limits: In pre-infection memory, a portion of responding clones appeared, which suggested that cross-reactive memory joined.

With respect to this clonotype: Its target is not known.

TCRdb redid the calling of the 5' RACE reads with MiXCR, one entry per CDR3 protein. The sample holds under 350,000 distinct CDR3 sequences, about a sixth seen once. This chain connects TRBV3-1 to TRBJ1-4, with 11 bases fitting TRBD1. The receptor comes from a man younger than 35 who had mild COVID-19 (a few samples of this study predate the infection). Cell type and time point are not known. Sequenced: PBMCs or a T cell subset sorted from them (not recorded which). The chain's CDR3 is CASSSSGGTGGEKLFF. CDR3 DNA: TGTGCCAGCAGCTCTTCGGGGGGGACAGGGGGAGAAAAACTGTTTTTT. The full variable domain, its missing parts supplied by reference TRBV3-1 and TRBJ1-4, is DTAVSQTPKYLVTQMGNDKSIKCEQNLGHDTMYWYKQDSKKFLKIMFSYNNKELIINETVPNRFSPKSPDKAHLNLHINSLELGDSAVYFCASSSSGGTGGEKLFFGSGTQLSVL.